This TCR beta chain is drawn from a study of T cell responses to AZD1222 COVID-19 vaccine. Germline V CDR1 and CDR2: LNHDA, SQIVND (reference sequence). The CDR3 length is 14 residues. The V segment lost 6 bases and the J segment 7 bases; nucleotides outside the gene matches: 11. The data were produced by immunoSEQ multiplex PCR, yet TCRdb's version contains in-frame clones alone and is incomplete. Of roughly 200,000 clones in the sample, approximately 94% are singletons; the top ten hold roughly 1%. The source is an adult in good health. Material: peripheral blood, obtained on day 0 of MenACWY control vaccination. V is TRBV19 and J is TRBJ1-2; 7 positions agree with TRBD1. CDR3 protein: CASSPTGMGGGYTF. The CDR3 DNA reads TGTGCCAGTAGCCCGACAGGGATGGGTGGTGGCTACACCTTC.